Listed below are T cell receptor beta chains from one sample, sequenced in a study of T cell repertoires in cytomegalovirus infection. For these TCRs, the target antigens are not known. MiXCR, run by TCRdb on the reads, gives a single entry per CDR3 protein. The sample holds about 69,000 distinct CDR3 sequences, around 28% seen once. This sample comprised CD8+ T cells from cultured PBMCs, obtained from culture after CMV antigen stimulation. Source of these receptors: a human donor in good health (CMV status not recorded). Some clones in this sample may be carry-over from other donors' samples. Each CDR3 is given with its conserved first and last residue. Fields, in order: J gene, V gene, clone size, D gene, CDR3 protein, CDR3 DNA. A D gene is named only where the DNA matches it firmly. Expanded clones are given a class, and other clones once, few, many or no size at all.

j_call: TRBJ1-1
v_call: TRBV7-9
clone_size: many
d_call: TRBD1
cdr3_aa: CASSFGQGTEAFF
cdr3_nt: TGTGCCAGCAGCTTCGGACAGGGCACTGAAGCTTTCTTT

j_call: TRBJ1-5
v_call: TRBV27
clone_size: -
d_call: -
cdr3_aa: CASSLFGRPLDQPQHF
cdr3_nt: TGTGCCAGCAGTTTATTTGGCAGACCCCTCGATCAGCCCCAGCATTTT

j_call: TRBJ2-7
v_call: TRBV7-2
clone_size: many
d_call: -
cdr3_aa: CASSPRRATYEQYF
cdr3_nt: TGTGCCAGCAGCCCCAGGAGGGCCACCTACGAGCAGTACTTC

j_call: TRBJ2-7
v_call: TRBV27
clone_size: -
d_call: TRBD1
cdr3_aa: CASSPITGTGVHEQYF
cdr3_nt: TGTGCCAGCAGTCCAATAACCGGGACAGGGGTTCACGAGCAGTACTTC

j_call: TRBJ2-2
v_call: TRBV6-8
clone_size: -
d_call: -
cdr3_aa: CASSWGPGGELFF
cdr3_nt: TGTGCCAGCAGTTGGGGGCCGGGCGGGGAGCTGTTTTTT

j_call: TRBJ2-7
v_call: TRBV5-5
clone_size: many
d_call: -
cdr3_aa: CASSLARQPLYEQYF
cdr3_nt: TGTGCCAGCAGCTTGGCCAGACAGCCCCTCTACGAGCAGTACTTC

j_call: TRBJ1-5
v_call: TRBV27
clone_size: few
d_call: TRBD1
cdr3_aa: CASSGTDNQPQHF
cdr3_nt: TGTGCCAGCAGCGGGACAGATAATCAGCCCCAGCATTTT

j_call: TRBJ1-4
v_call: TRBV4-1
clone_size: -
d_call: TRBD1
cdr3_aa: CASSQDPGGDEKLFF
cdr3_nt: TGCGCCAGCAGCCAAGATCCAGGGGGCGATGAAAAACTGTTTTTT

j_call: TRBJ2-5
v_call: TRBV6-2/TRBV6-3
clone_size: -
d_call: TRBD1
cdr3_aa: CASSYDRDQLRETQYF
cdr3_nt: TGTGCCAGCAGTTATGACAGGGACCAGCTCAGAGAGACCCAGTACTTC

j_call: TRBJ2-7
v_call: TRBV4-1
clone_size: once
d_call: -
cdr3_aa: CASSLTLTYEQYF
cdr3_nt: TGCGCCAGCAGCCTGACGCTAACCTACGAGCAGTACTTC

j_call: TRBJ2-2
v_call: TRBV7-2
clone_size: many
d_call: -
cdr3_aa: CASSTLGGELFF
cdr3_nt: TGTGCCAGCAGCACCCTTGGCGGGGAGCTGTTTTTT

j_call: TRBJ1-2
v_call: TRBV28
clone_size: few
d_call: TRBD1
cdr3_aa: CASSSTGDPGGYTF
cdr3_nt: TGTGCCAGCAGCTCGACAGGGGACCCCGGGGGCTACACCTTC

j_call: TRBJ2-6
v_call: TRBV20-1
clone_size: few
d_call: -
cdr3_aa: CSAPGQANVLTF
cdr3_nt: TGCAGTGCTCCGGGACAGGCCAACGTCCTGACTTTC

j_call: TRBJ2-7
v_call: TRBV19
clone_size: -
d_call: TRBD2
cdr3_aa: CASSIWGGRIYEQYF
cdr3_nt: TGTGCCAGTAGTATATGGGGCGGGAGAATCTACGAGCAGTACTTC

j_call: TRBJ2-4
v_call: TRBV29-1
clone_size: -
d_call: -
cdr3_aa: CSVESTDLAKNIQYF
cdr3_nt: TGCAGCGTTGAATCAACCGACTTAGCCAAAAACATTCAGTACTTC

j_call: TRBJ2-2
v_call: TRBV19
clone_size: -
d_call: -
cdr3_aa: CASSPRDIPNTGELFF
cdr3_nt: TGTGCCAGTAGCCCACGGGACATCCCGAACACCGGGGAGCTGTTTTTT

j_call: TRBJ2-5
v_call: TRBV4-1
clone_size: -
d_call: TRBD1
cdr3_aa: CASSQGRAGGWQETQYF
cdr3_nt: TGCGCCAGCAGCCAAGGTCGGGCAGGGGGCTGGCAAGAGACCCAGTACTTC

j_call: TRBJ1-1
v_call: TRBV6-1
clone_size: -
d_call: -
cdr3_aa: CASSELIRPEAFF
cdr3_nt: TGTGCCAGCAGTGAATTAATTCGGCCAGAAGCTTTCTTT

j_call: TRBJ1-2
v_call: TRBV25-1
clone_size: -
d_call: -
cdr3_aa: CASSEPTGLPYGYTF
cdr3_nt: TGTGCCAGCAGTGAACCAACAGGGCTCCCCTATGGCTACACCTTC

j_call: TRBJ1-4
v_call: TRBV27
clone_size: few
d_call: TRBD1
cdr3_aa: CASSLGQGLKKLFF
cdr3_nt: TGTGCCAGCAGTTTGGGACAGGGGTTAAAAAAACTGTTTTTT

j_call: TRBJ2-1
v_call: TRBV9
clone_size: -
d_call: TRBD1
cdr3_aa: CASSVRRQGGNEQFF
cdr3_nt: TGTGCCAGCAGCGTTCGCAGACAGGGGGGCAATGAGCAGTTCTTC

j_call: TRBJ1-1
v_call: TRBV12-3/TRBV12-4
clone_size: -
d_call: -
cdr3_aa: CASTLGVETEAFF
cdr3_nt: TGTGCCAGCACCCTCGGAGTAGAGACTGAAGCTTTCTTT

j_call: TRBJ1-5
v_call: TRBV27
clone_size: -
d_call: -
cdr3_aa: CASSLVAGNQPQHF
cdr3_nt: TGTGCCAGCAGTTTAGTCGCAGGCAATCAGCCCCAGCATTTT

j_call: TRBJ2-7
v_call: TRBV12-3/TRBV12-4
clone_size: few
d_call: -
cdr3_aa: CASRLGDASSYEQYF
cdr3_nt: TGTGCCAGCAGACTCGGGGACGCCAGCTCCTACGAGCAGTACTTC

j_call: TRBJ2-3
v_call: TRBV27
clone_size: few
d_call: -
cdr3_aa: CASSSPRGGLGDTQYF
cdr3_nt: TGTGCCAGCAGTTCGCCCAGGGGGGGTTTGGGAGATACGCAGTATTTT

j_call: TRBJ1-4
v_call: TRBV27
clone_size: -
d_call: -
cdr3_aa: CASKPYGAGVYEKLFF
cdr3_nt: TGTGCCAGCAAGCCCTACGGGGCAGGGGTTTATGAAAAACTGTTTTTT